The T cell receptor (beta chain) described here comes from a study of cytomegalovirus exposure and HLA in healthy donors. Findings and limits, study-wide: Immune exposure information comprised only CMV serostatus. In the analysis, some V segments, TRBV6-2 and TRBV6-3 included, were excluded as indistinguishable.

Regarding this clone: Antigen specificity is unknown.

Donors counted as nominally healthy when sampled, yet unrecorded immune exposures were likely. With 60 Vbeta and 13 Jbeta primers, the PCR was carried out. The protocol was immunoSEQ multiplex PCR, while the TCRdb copy is restricted to in-frame clones and leaves out a portion. The sample has about 160,000 clones, roughly 80% seen once. CDR3 length: 16 amino acids. Losses at the gene ends were 4 bases for V and 2 bases for J; bases not matched to a gene: 4. Germline lookup yields CDR1 MNHNS and CDR2 SASEGT. Sequenced: PBMCs. This TCR derives from a girl under 10 years old in good health and CMV-seropositive. The V call is TRBV6-1, the J call TRBJ2-3; 12 nucleotides match TRBD1. The CDR3 region has the DNA TGTGCCAGCAGTGGCGGGACAGGGGGCTTCACAGATACGCAGTATTTT. Encoded protein: CASSGGTGGFTDTQYF.